One and the same sample provided the 21 T cell receptor beta chains below, sequenced in a study of breast tumors, draining lymph nodes, adjacent tissues. TCRdb re-derived calls from the multiplex PCR reads in MiXCR, one entry per CDR3 protein. The data show 150,000 to 200,000 distinct CDR3 sequences, 30% to 35% seen once. The lymph nodes were axillary draining lymph nodes from breast cancer patients. Material for sequencing was axillary lymph node tissue. These receptors all stem from a female donor with breast cancer. Some clones in this sample may be carry-over from other donors' samples.

Of note for this clonotype: A much more abundant neighbour one base away suggests this may be a read error. J is TRBJ1-2 and V is TRBV6-4; the D gene is possibly TRBD1 (6 bases). This CDR3 is built from 16 residues. Germline V CDR1 and CDR2: MRHNA, SNTAGT. DNA for the CDR3: TGTGCCAGCAGTGAACAACAGGGAGGGCGGTACTATGGCTGCACCTTC. Translating gives CASSEQQGGRYYGCTF.

This rearrangement joins TRBV4-2 to TRBJ2-6; D unclear. V lost 5 bases, J lost 4 bases, and 6 bases lay in between. The length of the CDR3 is 13 residues. Looked up from germline, CDR1 is LGHNA and CDR2 is YNFKEQ. The CDR3 reads CASSGPGANVLTF. DNA for the CDR3: TGTGCCAGCAGCGGTCCCGGGGCCAACGTCCTGACTTTC.

About this clonotype: This clone may be a read error of a much larger clone one base away. The V call is TRBV7-9, the J call TRBJ1-2; 8 positions agree with TRBD1. CDR1 is SEHNR, CDR2 FQNEAQ, per germline (reference sequence). There are 15 residues in the CDR3. The CDR3 loop reads CASSPEDRAHYGYPF. The CDR3 DNA reads as TGTGCCAGCAGCCCCGAGGACAGGGCACACTATGGCTACCCCTTC.

For this clonotype: A read error is possible here, since a much larger clone lies one base away. This CDR3 is CASSIDGTGVNYSYTF. The CDR3 bases are TGTGCCAGTAGCATAGATGGAACAGGGGTAAACTATAGCTACACCTTC. The chain has TRBV19 and TRBJ1-2; 7 nucleotides align to TRBD1. This CDR3 spans 16 amino acids. CDR1 and CDR2 (germline): LNHDA, SQIVND (reference sequence).

The V and J genes are TRBV7-3 and TRBJ1-4; unclear D gene. V shed 5 bases and J shed 0 bases, with 19 bases lying between them. Per the germline V gene, CDR1 is SGHTA and CDR2 is FQGTGA. The CDR3 has 18 residues. The CDR3 is CASSPLAVTTATNEKLFF. The CDR3 nucleotides are TGTGCCAGCAGCCCCCTAGCGGTGACAACTGCAACTAATGAAAAACTGTTTTTT.

The rearrangement links TRBV19 to TRBJ1-3; no clear D. The length of the CDR3 is 13 residues. Trimming removed 10 bases at V and 4 bases at J, with 14 bases between. Germline V gives CDR1 LNHDA, CDR2 SQIVND (reference sequence). In nucleotides, the CDR3 is TGTGCCACCGGCCAGGTGGACGGAAACACCATATATTTT. Translation gives CATGQVDGNTIYF.

Concerning this clonotype: Lacking the conserved final phenylalanine or tryptophan, this CDR3 likely reflects a read error. Because the CDR3's place on the DNA is in doubt, the DNA is left out and the CDR3 is given as listed by TCRdb. The chain recombines TRBV2 with TRBJ1-2; the table's TRBD1 call for D was not verified on the DNA. Germline CDR1 reads SNHLY; CDR2 reads FYNNEI. Including both end residues, the CDR3 is 14 amino acids long. CDR3 residues: CASSEATGEYGYPS.

On this clonotype: A junction end diverges from the germline sequence, so it may reflect a read error. J is TRBJ1-1 and V is TRBV6-5; perhaps TRBD1 as D (5 bases). This CDR3 is built from 16 residues. The germline gives CDR1 MNHEY, CDR2 SVGAGI. CDR3 nucleotide sequence: TGTGCCATCAGTGAGGGGCGTGGGGTAGGTAACACTGAAGCTTTCTTT. This gives the protein CAISEGRGVGNTEAFF.

About this clonotype itself: Since a much larger clone is just one base distant, this may be a read error. The V and J genes are TRBV7-8 and TRBJ1-2, with D unclear. There are 15 residues in the CDR3. The germline V gene encodes CDR1 SGHVS and CDR2 FQNEAQ. The CDR3 coding sequence is TGTGCCAGCAGCCCCCGGACCCATAGCGACGGTGGCTACCCCTTC. This translates into CASSPRTHSDGGYPF.

Points on this clonotype: The conserved phenylalanine or tryptophan normally closing the CDR3 is absent here, so this likely arose from a read error. V and J are TRBV6-6 and TRBJ1-6, with D maybe TRBD1 (5 bases). V lost 6 bases and J lost 8, with 11 bases in between. This CDR3 is 13 amino acids long. Germline CDR1 is MNHNY and CDR2 is SVGAGI (reference sequence). The CDR3 sequence: CASSWTGDSPLHL. CDR3 coding DNA: TGTGCCAGCAGCTGGACGGGGGATTCACCCCTCCACCTT.

This clonotype was seen at least ten times. The chain carries TRBV11-3 and TRBJ1-2; 12 bases fit TRBD1. Trimming at V came to 5 bases and at J to 4 bases, leaving 5 bases not matched to a gene. Germline assignment: CDR1 SGHNT and CDR2 YENEEA. The CDR3 is made up of 15 amino acids. The CDR3, as DNA: TGTGCCAGCAGCCCACCGGGACAGGGGGCCTATGGCTACACCTTC. Its translation: CASSPPGQGAYGYTF.

A few counts support this clonotype. The chain is built from TRBV6-5 and TRBJ1-1; a possible D gene is TRBD1 (6 bases). The germline CDR1 and CDR2 sequences are MNHEY and SVGAGI. V was shortened by 5 bases and J by 0 bases, with 13 bases between the two germline ends. The CDR3 sequence is 15 residues long. The CDR3 DNA sequence: TGTGCCAGCAGTCCCGCGACAGGTTTGAACACTGAAGCTTTCTTT. Protein: CASSPATGLNTEAFF.

The rearrangement uses TRBV6-1 and TRBJ1-2, with D hard to call. CDR3 length equals 11 residues. Germline values: CDR1 MNHNS, CDR2 SASEGT. V shed 2 bases and J shed 3 bases, with 1 base lying between them. DNA for the CDR3: TGTGCCAGCAGTGAATACTATGGCTACACCTTC. Translated, it gives CASSEYYGYTF.

This clonotype was seen at least ten times. The V call is TRBV28, the J call TRBJ1-6, with 9 bases that match TRBD1. V lost 5 bases and J lost 11; bases outside the gene matches: 7. This CDR3 contains 14 residues. Germline assignment: CDR1 MDHEN and CDR2 SYDVKM. The CDR3 DNA reads as TGTGCCAGCAGTCTACCGGGACAGGGCCCACCCCTCCACTTT. This translates into CASSLPGQGPPLHF.

The table lists this clonotype with many counts. The chain has TRBV9 and TRBJ1-2; D is unclear. Germline V lookup: CDR1 SGDLS, CDR2 YYNGEE. The V end lost 0 bases, the J end lost 10 bases, and 7 bases lay between the germline ends. CDR3 length: 11 residues. CDR3 region: CASSVEGNYTF. In DNA form, the CDR3 reads TGTGCCAGCAGCGTAGAAGGTAACTACACCTTC.

This clonotype was recorded many times. The genes are TRBV7-2 and TRBJ2-6; 8 nucleotides line up with TRBD1. Losses at the gene ends were 8 bases for V and 0 bases for J; bases not matched to a gene: 9. CDR3 length: 17 amino acids. Germline V gene lookup returns CDR1 SGHTA and CDR2 FQGNSA. CDR3 in amino acids: CASRQGADNSGANVLTF. In DNA form, the CDR3 reads TGTGCCAGCCGTCAGGGGGCGGATAACTCTGGGGCCAACGTCCTGACTTTC.

Points on this clonotype: A much larger clonotype is one base distant, so this may be a read error. This chain links TRBV27 with TRBJ1-4; D is ambiguous. CDR1 is MNHEY, CDR2 SMNVEV, per germline (reference sequence). V was trimmed by 4 bases and J by 8 bases, leaving 17 bases between them. The CDR3 sequence is 15 residues long. The CDR3 DNA reads TGTGCCAGCAGTTCCACGGGTCGTCTGAGGGAAAAACTGTTTTTT. This codes for CASSSTGRLREKLFF.

Many counts were recorded for this clonotype. The chain combines TRBV20-1 with TRBJ2-7; TRBD2 might be the D (5 bases). The CDR3 totals 11 residues. The V end lost 7 bases, the J end lost 6 bases, and 13 bases lay between the germline ends. CDR1 is DFQATT and CDR2 is SNEGSKA in the germline V gene (reference sequence). The CDR3 sequence is CSVEGEPEQYF. The CDR3 coding sequence is TGCAGTGTTGAGGGAGAGCCCGAGCAGTACTTC.

This clonotype was found many times. The chain employs TRBV20-1 and TRBJ1-2; D uncertain. The CDR3 has 13 residues. CDR1 is DFQATT and CDR2 is SNEGSKA in the germline V gene (reference sequence). V was trimmed by 5 bases and J by 2 bases, leaving 12 bases between them. CDR3 sequence: CSAQNAANYGYTF. As DNA, the CDR3 is TGCAGTGCTCAGAATGCGGCGAACTATGGCTACACCTTC.

Note on this clonotype: At one of its ends the junction is not consistent with the germline gene, which may arise from a read error. The chain links TRBV11-3 to TRBJ1-3, with TRBD1 as a possible D gene (6 bases). From germline, CDR1 is SGHNT and CDR2 YENEEA. The CDR3 runs to 12 residues. The CDR3 DNA reads as TGTGCCAGCATAATTGAAGGGGGAAGAGTTACCTTT. Translating it yields CASIIEGGRVTF.

This clonotype was detected ten times or more. V and J are TRBV19 and TRBJ1-3; maybe TRBD1 (5 bases). Germline V gene data show CDR1 as LNHDA and CDR2 as SQIVND (reference sequence). V lost 0 bases and J lost 3, with 12 bases in between. The CDR3 runs to 16 residues. The chain's CDR3 is CASSIDGDFFGNTIYF. CDR3 DNA sequence: TGTGCCAGTAGTATAGATGGGGACTTCTTTGGAAACACCATATATTTT.